The 17 T cell receptor beta chains below were found in one sample sequenced in a study of human T cells and chemical hapten exposure (dated by TCRdb to the early 2020s). Libraries were constructed by RACE. Reads for this sample came from a NextSeq 500. The raw public data were reprocessed by TCRdb itself: fastp quality trimming at Q25, MiXCR clonotype calling, in-frame beta chains only. Duplicate CDR3 protein sequences are folded into a single record with the most common DNA and genes. This sample is represented by under 40,000 distinct CDR3 sequences; roughly 6.4% of them were singletons. Jointly, the top ten make up about 10% of the sample. Explained via the paper, the time point label denotes: patch test 1, 2 weeks after DPC sensitization. The treatment or condition label on this specimen signifies: therapeutic diphenylcyclopropenone sensitization with weekly scalp DPC. Unfractionated whole blood was collected in Tempus Blood RNA tubes, and total RNA was extracted from that blood.

The sequenced sample was whole blood, obtained in connection with sensitization to the hapten diphenylcyclopropenone (DPC). The receptor source for this set is a woman aged 25 to 45 with alopecia areata. Some clones in this sample may be carry-over from other donors' samples.

This clonotype was observed many times. The V and J genes are TRBV7-2 and TRBJ2-2; TRBD1 matches at 7 bases. CDR3 length equals 15 residues. CDR1 is SGHTA, CDR2 FQGNSA, per germline. V was clipped by 2 bases and J by 3 bases; unmatched bases: 3. CDR3 in amino acids: CASSLRTGDTGELFF. The CDR3 coding sequence is TGTGCCAGCAGCTTACGGACAGGCGACACCGGGGAGCTGTTTTTT. Drawing the rest from reference TRBV7-2 and TRBJ2-2, the complete variable domain is GAGVSQSPSNKVTEKGKDVELRCDPISGHTALYWYRQSLGQGLEFLIYFQGNSAPDKSGLPSDRFSAERTGGSVSTLTIQRTQQEDSAVYLCASSLRTGDTGELFFGEGSRLTVL.

Many counts were recorded for this clonotype. The genes are TRBV20-1 and TRBJ2-1, with 10 bases identical to TRBD1. V lost 1 base, J lost 12 bases, and 6 bases stayed unmatched. Per the germline V gene, CDR1 is DFQATT and CDR2 is SNEGSKA (reference sequence). The CDR3 loop spans 13 amino acids. DNA of the CDR3: TGCAGTGCTAGAGGTGGGACAGGGGCAGGGCAGTTCTTC. This gives the protein CSARGGTGAGQFF.

CDR3 in DNA: TGTGCCAGCAGCTTTCTCGGGATTGAAGCTTTCTTT. Translated: CASSFLGIEAFF. This rearrangement joins TRBV7-2 to TRBJ1-1; D remains ambiguous. V dropped 3 bases and J dropped 7 bases, with 9 bases sitting between them. The germline gives CDR1 SGHTA, CDR2 FQGNSA. CDR3 length equals 12 residues. Using reference TRBV7-2 and TRBJ1-1 for the parts outside the CDR3, the full variable domain is GAGVSQSPSNKVTEKGKDVELRCDPISGHTALYWYRQSLGQGLEFLIYFQGNSAPDKSGLPSDRFSAERTGGSVSTLTIQRTQQEDSAVYLCASSFLGIEAFFGQGTRLTVV.

The sample holds many counts of this clonotype. The chain uses TRBV7-9 and TRBJ1-3; D unclear. Germline CDR1 SEHNR, CDR2 FQNEAQ (reference sequence). Deletions cut 4 bases from V and 0 bases from J, with 10 bases between. CDR3 length: 15 residues. The CDR3 reads CASSWHTLSGNTIYF. As DNA, the CDR3 is TGTGCCAGCAGCTGGCACACTCTCTCTGGAAACACCATATATTTT.

The chain recombines TRBV5-6 with TRBJ2-1; D may be TRBD2 (6 bases). Germline assignment: CDR1 SGHDT and CDR2 YYEEEE. The CDR3 sequence is 14 residues long. Trimming removed 3 bases from V and 7 bases from J, with 14 bases in between. Here the CDR3 DNA reads TGTGCCAGCAGCTCCCAACTAGCCTGGAATGAGCAGTTCTTC. It is translated as CASSSQLAWNEQFF.

This clonotype was found a few times. V and J are TRBV6-6 and TRBJ1-5; 7 nucleotides line up with TRBD1. Trimming cost V 1 base and J 4 bases; bases outside gene matches: 7. The CDR3 loop spans 16 amino acids. Germline V CDR1 and CDR2: MNHNY, SVGAGI (reference sequence). The CDR3 DNA reads as TGTGCCAGCAGTTACTTCCGGGACAGCATAAATCAGCCCCAGCATTTT. Translation gives CASSYFRDSINQPQHF.

In its sample, this clonotype was seen a few times. The V gene is TRBV3-2, the J gene TRBJ2-3; the table's TRBD2 call for D was not verified on the DNA. TRBV3-2 is a known pseudogene. This CDR3 has 14 residues. In DNA, the CDR3 is TGTGCCAGCAGGGAGGGCCCTCTGGGGGATACGCAGTATTTT. The encoded protein is CASREGPLGDTQYF.

In its sample, this clonotype was seen many times. The CDR3 region is CASSEATGANYEQYF. CDR3 coding DNA: TGTGCCAGCAGTGAAGCAACGGGGGCCAACTACGAGCAGTACTTC. This rearrangement joins TRBV6-1 to TRBJ2-7; either TRBD1 or TRBD2 may supply D (6 bases each). This CDR3 comprises 15 residues. V lost 0 bases to trimming and J lost 3 bases, with 12 bases between them. The germline V gene encodes CDR1 MNHNS and CDR2 SASEGT.

This clonotype came up a few times. The rearrangement links TRBV7-2 to TRBJ2-6; maybe TRBD1 (5 bases). Germline V lookup: CDR1 SGHTA, CDR2 FQGNSA. The CDR3 runs to 16 residues. The V end was cut by 5 bases, the J end by 3 bases, with 14 bases between. The CDR3 loop is CASSPQQGGGANVLTF. The DNA of the CDR3 is TGTGCCAGCAGCCCACAGCAGGGTGGTGGGGCCAACGTCCTGACTTTC.

The table lists this clonotype with a few counts. V and J are TRBV6-6 and TRBJ2-6, with 8 nucleotides matching TRBD1. V shed 7 bases and J 2 bases; nucleotides not matched to a gene: 7. Germline V gene sequence: CDR1 MNHNY, CDR2 SVGAGI (reference sequence). This CDR3 comprises 16 residues. CDR3 amino acids: CASTQGAWAGANVLTF. Written as DNA, the CDR3 is TGTGCCAGCACCCAGGGGGCATGGGCTGGGGCCAACGTCCTGACTTTC.

There are a few counts of this clonotype. The chain is built from TRBV6-5 and TRBJ2-1, with TRBD2 matching over 7 bases. CDR3 length equals 16 residues. Per the germline V gene, CDR1 is MNHEY and CDR2 is SVGAGI. The junction had 8 bases not matched to a gene; V was cut back by 4 bases and J by 2 bases. Here the CDR3 DNA reads TGTGCCAGCAGTTTCGGCGACGGGGGGACCTACAATGAGCAGTTCTTC. Its translation: CASSFGDGGTYNEQFF.

This clonotype was observed many times. The chain carries TRBV7-6 and TRBJ2-3, with TRBD2 matching over 9 bases. The V gene's germline CDR1 is SGHVS and CDR2 FNYEAQ. CDR3 length equals 15 residues. The ends lost 4 bases at V and 8 bases at J; junction bases unmatched: 10. The CDR3 sequence is CASSSLAGRFGTQYF. CDR3 nucleotides: TGTGCCAGCAGCTCTCTAGCGGGGCGATTCGGTACGCAGTATTTT.

This clonotype has a handful of counts. The J gene is TRBJ1-1, the V gene TRBV6-1, with 9 bases identical to TRBD1. The CDR3 contains 14 residues. Per the germline V gene, CDR1 is MNHNS and CDR2 is SASEGT. The V and J ends lost 4 bases and 5 bases, in that order; junction bases with no gene match: 5. CDR3 in DNA: TGTGCCAGCAGTGTTCACAGGGGGCGGACTGAAGCTTTCTTT. It encodes CASSVHRGRTEAFF.

At least ten counts were recorded for this clonotype. This chain uses TRBV6-6 with TRBJ1-5; D not resolved. Per the germline V gene, CDR1 is MNHNY and CDR2 is SVGAGI (reference sequence). The V and J ends lost 0 bases and 0 bases respectively, with 18 bases between them. The CDR3 is 19 amino acids. The CDR3 is CASSYSTTQKLYSNQPQHF. CDR3 bases: TGTGCCAGCAGTTACTCGACGACCCAAAAACTCTATAGCAATCAGCCCCAGCATTTT.

V usage is TRBV6-5 and J usage is TRBJ1-1; the match to TRBD1 covers 8 bases. The CDR3 totals 14 residues. The ends lost 5 bases at V and 5 bases at J; junction bases unmatched: 7. The germline V gene encodes CDR1 MNHEY and CDR2 SVGAGI. CDR3 loop: CASSNDRGGTEAFF. CDR3 sequence (DNA): TGTGCCAGCAGTAACGACAGGGGAGGGACTGAAGCTTTCTTT.

The gene calls are TRBV15 and TRBJ2-1; D unclear. This CDR3 has 16 residues. Trimming shortened V by 0 bases and J by 0 bases, and 9 bases separated the two germline ends. Germline-derived CDR1 and CDR2 are LNHNV and YYDKDF (reference sequence). The CDR3 DNA sequence: TGTGCCACCAGCAGAGATGGGCCTAGCTCCTACAATGAGCAGTTCTTC. The encoded protein is CATSRDGPSSYNEQFF. The whole variable domain, remainder taken from reference TRBV15 and TRBJ2-1, is DAMVIQNPRYQVTQFGKPVTLSCSQTLNHNVMYWYQQKSSQAPKLLFHYYDKDFNNEADTPDNFQSRRPNTSFCFLDIRSPGLGDTAMYLCATSRDGPSSYNEQFFGPGTRLTVL.

Regarding this clonotype: This may stem from a read error, because a much larger clone lies one nucleotide away. V is TRBV5-1 and J is TRBJ1-6; 7 bases match TRBD1. Germline V gene sequence: CDR1 SGHRS, CDR2 YFSETQ. This CDR3 spans 15 amino acids. The CDR3 protein is CASSRGTAYNAPLHF. The CDR3, as DNA: TGCGCCAGCAGCCGCGGGACAGCCTATAATGCACCCCTCCACTTT. Variable domain in full (rest from reference TRBV5-1 and TRBJ1-6): KAGVTQTPRYLIKTRGQQVTLSCSPISGHRSVSWYQQTPGQGLQFLFEYFSETQRNKGNFPGRFSGRQFSNSRSEMNVSTLELGDSALYLCASSRGTAYNAPLHFGNGTRLTVT.